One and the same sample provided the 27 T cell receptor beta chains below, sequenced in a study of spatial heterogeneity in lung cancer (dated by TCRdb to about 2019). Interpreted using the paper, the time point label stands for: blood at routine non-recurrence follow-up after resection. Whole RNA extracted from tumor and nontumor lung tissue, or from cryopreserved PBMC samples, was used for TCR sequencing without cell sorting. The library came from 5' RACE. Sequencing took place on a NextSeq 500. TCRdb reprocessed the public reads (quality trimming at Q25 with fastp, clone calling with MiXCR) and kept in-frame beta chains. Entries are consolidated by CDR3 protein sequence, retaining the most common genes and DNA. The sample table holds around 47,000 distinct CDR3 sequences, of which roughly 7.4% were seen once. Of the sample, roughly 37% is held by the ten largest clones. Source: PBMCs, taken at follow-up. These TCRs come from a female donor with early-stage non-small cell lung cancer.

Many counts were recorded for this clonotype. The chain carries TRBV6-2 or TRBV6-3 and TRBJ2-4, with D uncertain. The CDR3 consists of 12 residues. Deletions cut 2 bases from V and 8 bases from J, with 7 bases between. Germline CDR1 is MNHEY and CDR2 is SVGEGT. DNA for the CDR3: TGTGCCAGCAGTTACGTTGGGGACATTCAGTACTTC. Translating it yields CASSYVGDIQYF.

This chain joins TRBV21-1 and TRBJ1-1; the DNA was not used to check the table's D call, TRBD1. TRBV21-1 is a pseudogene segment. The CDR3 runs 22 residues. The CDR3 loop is CASSNGGVITEDREKVFTEAFF. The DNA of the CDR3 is TGTGCCAGCAGCAACGGGGGAGTGATTACGGAGGACAGGGAAAAGGTTTTCACTGAAGCTTTCTTT.

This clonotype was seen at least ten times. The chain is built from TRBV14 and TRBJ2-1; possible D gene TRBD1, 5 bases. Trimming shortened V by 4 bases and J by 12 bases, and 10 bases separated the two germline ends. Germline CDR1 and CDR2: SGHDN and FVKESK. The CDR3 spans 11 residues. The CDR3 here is CASSRQGAQFF. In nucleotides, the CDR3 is TGTGCCAGCAGCCGGCAGGGCGCGCAGTTCTTC.

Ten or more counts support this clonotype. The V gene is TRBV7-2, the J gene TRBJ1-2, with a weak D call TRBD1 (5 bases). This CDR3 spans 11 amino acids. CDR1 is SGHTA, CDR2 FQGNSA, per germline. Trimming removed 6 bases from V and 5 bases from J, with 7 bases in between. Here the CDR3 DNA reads TGTGCCAGCAGACAGGATTATGGCTACACCTTC. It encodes CASRQDYGYTF.

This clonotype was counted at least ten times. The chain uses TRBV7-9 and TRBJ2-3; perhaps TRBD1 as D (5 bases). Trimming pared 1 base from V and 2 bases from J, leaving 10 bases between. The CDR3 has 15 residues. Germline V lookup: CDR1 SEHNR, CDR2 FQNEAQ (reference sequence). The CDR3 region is CASSLGLGATDTQYF. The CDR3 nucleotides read TGTGCCAGCAGCTTAGGGCTAGGGGCCACAGATACGCAGTATTTT.

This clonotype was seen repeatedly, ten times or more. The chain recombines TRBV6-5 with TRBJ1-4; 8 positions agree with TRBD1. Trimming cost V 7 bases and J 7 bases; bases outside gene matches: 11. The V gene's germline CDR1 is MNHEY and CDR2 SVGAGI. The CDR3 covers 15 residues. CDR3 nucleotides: TGTGCCAGCAAGCTCGGGGCAGGGGGCAGTGAAAAACTGTTTTTT. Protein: CASKLGAGGSEKLFF.

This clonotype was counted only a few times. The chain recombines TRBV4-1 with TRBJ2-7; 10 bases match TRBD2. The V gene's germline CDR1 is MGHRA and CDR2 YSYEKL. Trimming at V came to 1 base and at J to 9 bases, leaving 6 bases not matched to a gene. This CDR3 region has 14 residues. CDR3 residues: CASSQGLAGVRQYF. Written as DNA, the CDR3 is TGCGCCAGCAGCCAAGGCCTAGCGGGGGTGAGGCAGTACTTC.

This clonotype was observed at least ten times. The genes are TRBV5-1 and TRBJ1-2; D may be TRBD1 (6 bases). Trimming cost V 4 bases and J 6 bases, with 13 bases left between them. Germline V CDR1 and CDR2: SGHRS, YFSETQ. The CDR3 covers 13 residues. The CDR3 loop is CASSLTGNDGYTF. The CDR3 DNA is TGCGCCAGCAGCCTAACAGGGAACGATGGCTACACCTTC.

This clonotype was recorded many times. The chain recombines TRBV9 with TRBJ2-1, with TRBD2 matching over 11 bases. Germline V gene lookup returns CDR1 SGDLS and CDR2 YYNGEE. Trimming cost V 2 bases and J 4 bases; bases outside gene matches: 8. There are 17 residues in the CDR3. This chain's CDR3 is CASSVAFGTSGYNEQFF. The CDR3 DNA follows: TGTGCCAGCAGCGTGGCCTTTGGGACTAGCGGATACAATGAGCAGTTCTTC. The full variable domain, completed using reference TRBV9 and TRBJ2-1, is DSGVTQTPKHLITATGQRVTLRCSPRSGDLSVYWYQQSLDQGLQFLIQYYNGEERAKGNILERFSAQQFPDLHSELNLSSLELGDSALYFCASSVAFGTSGYNEQFFGPGTRLTVL.

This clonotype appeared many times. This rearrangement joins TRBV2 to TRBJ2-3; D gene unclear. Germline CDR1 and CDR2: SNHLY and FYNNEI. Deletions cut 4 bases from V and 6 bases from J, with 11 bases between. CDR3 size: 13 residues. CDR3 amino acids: CASSAGLYDTQYF. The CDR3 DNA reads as TGTGCCAGCAGTGCAGGCCTTTACGATACGCAGTATTTT.

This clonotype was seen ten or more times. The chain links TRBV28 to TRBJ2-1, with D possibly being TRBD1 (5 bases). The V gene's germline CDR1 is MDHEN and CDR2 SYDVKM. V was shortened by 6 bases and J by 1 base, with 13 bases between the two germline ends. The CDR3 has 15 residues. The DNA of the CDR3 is TGTGCCAGCAGCCTTCCAGGGATTTCCTACAATGAGCAGTTCTTC. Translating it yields CASSLPGISYNEQFF.

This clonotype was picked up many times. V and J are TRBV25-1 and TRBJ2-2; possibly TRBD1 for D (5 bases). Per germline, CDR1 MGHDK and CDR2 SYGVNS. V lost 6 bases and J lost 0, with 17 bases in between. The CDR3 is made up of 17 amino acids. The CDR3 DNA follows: TGTGCCAGCAGGGGCCTTTGGGCAGGGACGAACACCGGGGAGCTGTTTTTT. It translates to CASRGLWAGTNTGELFF.

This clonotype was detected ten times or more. The CDR3 here is CASLWATNEQFF. Here the CDR3 DNA reads TGTGCCAGCCTGTGGGCCACTAATGAGCAGTTCTTC. The chain recombines TRBV12-3 or TRBV12-4 with TRBJ2-1; no firm D call. There are 12 residues in the CDR3. V dropped 8 bases and J dropped 7 bases, with 12 bases sitting between them.

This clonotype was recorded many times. DNA for the CDR3: TGTGCCAGCAGCCGGTACCGGGCGAACACCGGGGAGCTGTTTTTT. Protein: CASSRYRANTGELFF. V usage is TRBV11-2 and J usage is TRBJ2-2; D not certain. There are 15 residues in the CDR3. Germline CDR1 and CDR2: SGHAT and FQNNGV. V lost 5 bases and J lost 0, with 10 bases in between.

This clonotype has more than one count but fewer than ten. The CDR3 sequence: CASRVAGGLSDTQYF. The CDR3 bases are TGCGCCAGCAGGGTAGCGGGGGGCCTTTCAGATACGCAGTATTTT. This chain links TRBV5-1 with TRBJ2-3; 10 nucleotides match TRBD2. Trimming removed 5 bases from V and 4 bases from J; junction bases left unmatched: 7. Germline values: CDR1 SGHRS, CDR2 YFSETQ. CDR3 length equals 15 residues.

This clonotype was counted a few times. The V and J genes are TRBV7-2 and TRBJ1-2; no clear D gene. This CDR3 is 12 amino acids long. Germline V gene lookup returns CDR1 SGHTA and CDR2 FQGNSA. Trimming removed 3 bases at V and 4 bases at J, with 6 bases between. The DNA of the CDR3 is TGTGCCAGCAGCTTGGAGACCTATGGCTACACCTTC. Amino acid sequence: CASSLETYGYTF.

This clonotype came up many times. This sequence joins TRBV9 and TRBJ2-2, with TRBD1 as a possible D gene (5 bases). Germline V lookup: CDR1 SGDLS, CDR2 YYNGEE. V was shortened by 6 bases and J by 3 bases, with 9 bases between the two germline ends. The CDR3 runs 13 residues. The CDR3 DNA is TGTGCCAGCACCAAGGGGTACACCGGGGAGCTGTTTTTT. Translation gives CASTKGYTGELFF.

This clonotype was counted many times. The CDR3 sequence is CASSRRTGAFQETQYF. The CDR3 coding sequence is TGCGCCAGCAGCAGGAGGACAGGGGCCTTCCAAGAGACCCAGTACTTC. The chain couples TRBV5-1 to TRBJ2-5, with TRBD1 matching over 9 bases. Trimming cost V 4 bases and J 1 base; bases outside gene matches: 8. The CDR3 is made up of 16 amino acids. Germline V gene lookup returns CDR1 SGHRS and CDR2 YFSETQ.

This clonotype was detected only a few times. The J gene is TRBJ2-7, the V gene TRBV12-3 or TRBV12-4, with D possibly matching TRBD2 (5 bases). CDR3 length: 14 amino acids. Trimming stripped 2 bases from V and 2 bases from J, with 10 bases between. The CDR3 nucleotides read TGTGCCAGCAGTTTATCGGCGGGTACCTACGAGCAGTACTTC. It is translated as CASSLSAGTYEQYF.

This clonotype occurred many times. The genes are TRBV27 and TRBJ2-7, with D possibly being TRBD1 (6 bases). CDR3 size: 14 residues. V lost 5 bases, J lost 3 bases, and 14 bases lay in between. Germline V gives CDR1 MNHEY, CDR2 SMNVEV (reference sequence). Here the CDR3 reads CASSPWDKNYEQYF. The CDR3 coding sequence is TGTGCCAGCAGTCCGTGGGACAAAAACTACGAGCAGTACTTC.

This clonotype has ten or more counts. The DNA for the CDR3 is TGCGCCAGCAGCTTGGACCGGGATACGCAGTATTTT. This encodes CASSLDRDTQYF. The chain combines TRBV5-1 with TRBJ2-3; D unclear. Germline CDR1 and CDR2: SGHRS and YFSETQ. The CDR3 runs 12 residues. The V gene lost 0 bases and the J gene lost 6 bases, with 5 bases spanning the gap. The entire variable domain, with the rest obtained from reference TRBV5-1 and TRBJ2-3, is as follows: KAGVTQTPRYLIKTRGQQVTLSCSPISGHRSVSWYQQTPGQGLQFLFEYFSETQRNKGNFPGRFSGRQFSNSRSEMNVSTLELGDSALYLCASSLDRDTQYFGPGTRLTVL.

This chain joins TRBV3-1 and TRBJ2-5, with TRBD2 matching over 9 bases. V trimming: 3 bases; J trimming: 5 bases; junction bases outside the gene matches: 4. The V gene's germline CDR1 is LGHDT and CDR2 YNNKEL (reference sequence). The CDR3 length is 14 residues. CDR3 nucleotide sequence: TGTGCCAGCAGCCAGCGGGGGGGCTTGGAGACCCAGTACTTC. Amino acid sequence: CASSQRGGLETQYF.

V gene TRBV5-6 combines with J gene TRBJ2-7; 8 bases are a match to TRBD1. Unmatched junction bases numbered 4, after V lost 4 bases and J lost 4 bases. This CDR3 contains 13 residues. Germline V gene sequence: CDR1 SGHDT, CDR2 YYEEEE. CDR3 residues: CASSLDRVYEQYF. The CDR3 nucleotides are TGTGCCAGCAGCCTGGACAGGGTGTACGAGCAGTACTTC.

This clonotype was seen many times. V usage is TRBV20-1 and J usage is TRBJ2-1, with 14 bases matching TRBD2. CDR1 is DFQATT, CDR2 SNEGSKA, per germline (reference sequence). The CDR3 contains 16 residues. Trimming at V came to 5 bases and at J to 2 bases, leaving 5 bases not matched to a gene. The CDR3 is CSALQTSGGAYNEQFF. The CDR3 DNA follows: TGCAGTGCTCTCCAGACTAGCGGGGGGGCCTACAATGAGCAGTTCTTC.

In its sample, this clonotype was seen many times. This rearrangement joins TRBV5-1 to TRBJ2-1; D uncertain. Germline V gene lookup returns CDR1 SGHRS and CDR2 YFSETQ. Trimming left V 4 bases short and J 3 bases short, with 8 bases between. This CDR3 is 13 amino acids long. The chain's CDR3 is CASSPTDYNEQFF. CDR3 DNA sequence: TGCGCCAGCAGCCCCACAGACTACAATGAGCAGTTCTTC.

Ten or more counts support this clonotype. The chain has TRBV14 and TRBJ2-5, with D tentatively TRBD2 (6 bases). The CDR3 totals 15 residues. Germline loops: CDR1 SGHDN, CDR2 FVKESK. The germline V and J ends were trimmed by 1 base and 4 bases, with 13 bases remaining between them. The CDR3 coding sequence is TGTGCCAGCAGCCAAGGGACTATCCTCGGAGAGACCCAGTACTTC. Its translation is CASSQGTILGETQYF. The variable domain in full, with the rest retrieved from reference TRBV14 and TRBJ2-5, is EAGVTQFPSHSVIEKGQTVTLRCDPISGHDNLYWYRRVMGKEIKFLLHFVKESKQDESGMPNNRFLAERTGGTYSTLKVQPAELEDSGVYFCASSQGTILGETQYFGPGTRLLVL.

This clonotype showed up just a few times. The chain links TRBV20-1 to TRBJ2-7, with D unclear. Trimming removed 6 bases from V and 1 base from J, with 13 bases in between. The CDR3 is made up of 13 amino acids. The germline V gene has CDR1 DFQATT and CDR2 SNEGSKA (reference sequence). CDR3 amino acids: CSAAKTGSYEQYF. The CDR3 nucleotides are TGCAGTGCCGCAAAGACGGGTTCCTACGAGCAGTACTTC.